This TCR beta chain was sequenced during a study of blood T cell repertoires in COVID-19. The V and J ends lost 7 bases and 5 bases, in that order; junction bases with no gene match: 6. Germline loops: CDR1 SGHTA, CDR2 FQGNSA. The CDR3 totals 13 residues. TCRdb's table, derived via immunoSEQ multiplex PCR, lists solely in-frame clones and lacks some. The table shows some 370,000 clones, with nearly 90% occurring only once. This receptor was obtained from a man younger than 30 with active or convalescent COVID-19. The sequencing sample was made of peripheral blood. This rearrangement joins TRBV7-2 to TRBJ2-3; TRBD2 matches 7 bases. The CDR3 coding sequence is TGTGCCAGCACTACGGGGGGAGGAGATACGCAGTATTTT. Amino acids: CASTTGGGDTQYF.